The present TCR beta chain was sequenced within a study of early T cells in non-severe SARS-CoV-2 infection. As for the study in general: Bulk RNA taken from unsorted whole blood was sequenced, leaving chains unpaired.

Individual cDNA molecules each received unique molecular identifiers attached to them. In TCRdb, the 5' RACE reads were re-called with MiXCR into one record per CDR3 protein. The sample shows under 70,000 distinct CDR3 sequences, roughly an eighth of them seen only once. This clonotype was seen more than once but under ten times. This CDR3 is built from 14 residues. The germline gives CDR1 SGHTA, CDR2 FQGNSA. J lost 2 bases, V lost 5 bases, and 4 bases had no gene match. This receptor was obtained from an adult who was a healthcare worker with PCR-confirmed SARS-CoV-2 infection or an uninfected control (not recorded which). The starting material was whole blood, obtained at baseline. The genes are TRBV7-2 and TRBJ2-7; 9 bases are shared with TRBD2. CDR3 amino acids: CASSPGTSPYEQYF. The CDR3 DNA sequence: TGTGCCAGCAGCCCCGGGACTAGCCCCTACGAGCAGTACTTC.